The rows below give T cell receptor beta chains drawn from one sample of a study of regulatory T cells in long-lasting Graves disease. TCRdb fed the multiplex PCR reads into MiXCR, producing one record per CDR3 protein. The sample consists of about 660,000 distinct CDR3 sequences, 25% to 35% of them appearing once. Specimen: peripheral blood mononuclear cells (PBMCs), collected when the disease was refractory, from a patient treated with antithyroid drugs. The receptors were gathered from a female donor with Graves disease. CDR3s include the opening cysteine and the closing phenylalanine or tryptophan. A D gene is named only where the DNA matches it firmly. Not every row has a clone size; where given, it reads once, few, many or a size class.

TRBV5-4	NA	TRBJ1-4	NA	CASSSGRLATNEKLFF	TGTGCCAGCAGCTCCGGACGGCTAGCAACTAATGAAAAACTGTTTTTT
TRBV5-1	NA	TRBJ1-2	few	CASSPLGGGRTNYGYTF	TGCGCCAGCAGCCCTCTCGGGGGGGGACGGACTAACTATGGCTACACCTTC
TRBV5-1	TRBD1	TRBJ1-1	NA	CASSKRTGGTEAFF	TGCGCCAGCAGTAAACGGACAGGGGGCACTGAAGCTTTCTTT
TRBV28	TRBD1	TRBJ1-2	many	CASSFGTGYGYTF	TGTGCCAGCAGTTTTGGGACAGGGTATGGCTACACCTTC
TRBV2	NA	TRBJ2-7	many	CASSENKSSYEQYF	TGTGCCAGCAGTGAAAACAAGAGCTCCTACGAGCAGTACTTC
TRBV12-3/TRBV12-4	TRBD1	TRBJ1-2	NA	CASINRGRNYGYTF	TGTGCCAGCATTAACAGGGGGCGGAACTATGGCTACACCTTC
TRBV12-3/TRBV12-4	TRBD1	TRBJ1-2	NA	CASYSLRGQFNYGYTF	TGTGCCAGCTACTCTTTAAGGGGGCAGTTTAACTATGGCTACACCTTC
TRBV6-1	NA	TRBJ2-1	NA	CASSGVKENEQFF	TGTGCCAGCAGCGGAGTTAAGGAGAATGAGCAGTTCTTC
TRBV2	NA	TRBJ1-1	many	CASSGLGGTEAFF	TGTGCCAGCTCCGGGCTGGGGGGCACTGAAGCTTTCTTT
TRBV11-2	NA	TRBJ1-1	few	CASRRPGPRNTEAFF	TGTGCCAGCAGACGCCCAGGACCGAGGAACACTGAAGCTTTCTTT
TRBV18	NA	TRBJ2-5	NA	CASSPPTVQETQYF	TGTGCCAGCTCACCACCTACAGTCCAAGAGACCCAGTACTTC
TRBV5-1	NA	TRBJ2-7	NA	CASGLTRNEQYF	TGCGCCAGCGGTCTTACTAGAAACGAGCAGTACTTC
TRBV2	TRBD1	TRBJ1-6	NA	CARRQGRGLSSPLHF	TGTGCCAGACGACAGGGCCGGGGGTTAAGTTCACCCCTCCACTTT
TRBV25-1	TRBD2	TRBJ2-7	NA	CASSDLRLAGTYEQYF	TGTGCCAGCAGTGATCTCCGACTAGCGGGAACCTACGAGCAGTACTTC
TRBV6-2/TRBV6-3	NA	TRBJ2-7	many	CASSYSPDRPYEQYF	TGTGCCAGCAGTTACTCCCCCGACAGGCCCTACGAGCAGTACTTC
TRBV29-1	TRBD1	TRBJ1-1	few	CSVGTGGAEAFF	TGCAGCGTTGGGACAGGGGGCGCAGAAGCTTTCTTT
TRBV29-1	NA	TRBJ1-2	few	CAVGPGPYGYTF	TGCGCGGTTGGGCCCGGACCCTATGGCTACACCTTC
TRBV29-1	NA	TRBJ1-4	few	CSVRGDPTNEKLFF	TGCAGCGTTCGAGGGGACCCAACTAATGAAAAACTGTTTTTT
TRBV5-1	NA	TRBJ1-1	many	CASTATNTEAFF	TGCGCCAGCACCGCGACGAACACTGAAGCTTTCTTT
TRBV20-1	TRBD2	TRBJ2-7	NA	CSARGGGGLGYEQYF	TGCAGTGCTAGAGGCGGGGGGGGGCTAGGATACGAGCAGTACTTC
TRBV12-3/TRBV12-4	TRBD1	TRBJ1-1	few	CASSPTTGDTEAFF	TGTGCCAGCAGTCCGACTACAGGGGATACTGAAGCTTTCTTT
TRBV2	NA	TRBJ1-5	few	CASADTFSNQPQHF	TGTGCCAGCGCGGACACCTTTAGCAATCAGCCCCAGCATTTT